The clone carrying this TCR beta chain was counted a few times. Deletions cut 6 bases from V and 0 bases from J, with 13 bases between. From germline, CDR1 is MNHNS and CDR2 SASEGT. CDR3 length: 15 residues. TCRdb keeps only in-frame clones here, not all; method: immunoSEQ multiplex PCR. The sample holds fewer than 40,000 clones, over 80% seen once. The sample belongs to a study of chemoradiotherapy in HPV16-positive cancers. Background on the study: Functional T-cell assays on two HPV16-positive patients' cells defined candidate HPV-specific clones and common TCR motifs.

Samples were taken several times over chemoradiotherapy. The specimen comprised blood, sampled from a patient who underwent chemoradiotherapy. The TCR was taken from a human donor with HPV-associated anogenital cancer. The chain joins TRBV6-1 to TRBJ2-3; possible D gene TRBD2, 6 bases. CDR3 protein: CASSQERASTDTQYF. DNA for the CDR3: TGTGCCAGCAGCCAAGAGCGGGCTAGCACAGATACGCAGTATTTT.